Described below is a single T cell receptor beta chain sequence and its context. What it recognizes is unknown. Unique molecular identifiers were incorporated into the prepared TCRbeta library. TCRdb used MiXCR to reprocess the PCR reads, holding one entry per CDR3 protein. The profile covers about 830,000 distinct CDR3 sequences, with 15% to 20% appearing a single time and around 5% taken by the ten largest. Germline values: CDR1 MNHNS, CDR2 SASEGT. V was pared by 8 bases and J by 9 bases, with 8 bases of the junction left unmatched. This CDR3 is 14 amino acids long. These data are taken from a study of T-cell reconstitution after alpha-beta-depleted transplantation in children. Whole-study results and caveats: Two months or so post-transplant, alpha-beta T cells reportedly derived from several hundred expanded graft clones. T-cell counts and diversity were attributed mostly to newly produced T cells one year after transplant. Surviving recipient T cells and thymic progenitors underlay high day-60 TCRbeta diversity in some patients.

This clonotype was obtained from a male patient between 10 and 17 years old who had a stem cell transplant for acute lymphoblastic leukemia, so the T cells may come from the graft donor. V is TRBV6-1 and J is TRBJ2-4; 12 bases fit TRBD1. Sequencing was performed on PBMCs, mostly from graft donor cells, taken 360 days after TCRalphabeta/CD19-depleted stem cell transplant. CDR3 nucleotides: TGTGCCAGCGGAACGGGACAGGGGGCGTCCATTCAGTACTTC. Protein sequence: CASGTGQGASIQYF.